This TCR beta chain is drawn from a study of T cell changes during pregnancy in multiple sclerosis. Profiled with immunoSEQ multiplex PCR; TCRdb holds only in-frame clones, not every one. Of more than 30,000 clones in the sample, 75% to 95% are singletons; the top ten hold around 0.39%. The germline V gene encodes CDR1 LNHDA and CDR2 SQIVND (reference sequence). V trimming: 4 bases; J trimming: 4 bases; junction bases outside the gene matches: 7. The CDR3 totals 15 residues. The sample here was CD4+ T cells from peripheral blood mononuclear cells, taken in the third trimester of pregnancy. The sequence was collected from a female donor in good health, enrolled as a control in a pregnancy study. The chain employs TRBV19 and TRBJ1-2, with TRBD1 matching over 9 bases. CDR3 protein: CASSTTGGIGYGYTF. In DNA, the CDR3 is TGTGCCAGTAGTACCACAGGGGGCATCGGCTATGGCTACACCTTC.